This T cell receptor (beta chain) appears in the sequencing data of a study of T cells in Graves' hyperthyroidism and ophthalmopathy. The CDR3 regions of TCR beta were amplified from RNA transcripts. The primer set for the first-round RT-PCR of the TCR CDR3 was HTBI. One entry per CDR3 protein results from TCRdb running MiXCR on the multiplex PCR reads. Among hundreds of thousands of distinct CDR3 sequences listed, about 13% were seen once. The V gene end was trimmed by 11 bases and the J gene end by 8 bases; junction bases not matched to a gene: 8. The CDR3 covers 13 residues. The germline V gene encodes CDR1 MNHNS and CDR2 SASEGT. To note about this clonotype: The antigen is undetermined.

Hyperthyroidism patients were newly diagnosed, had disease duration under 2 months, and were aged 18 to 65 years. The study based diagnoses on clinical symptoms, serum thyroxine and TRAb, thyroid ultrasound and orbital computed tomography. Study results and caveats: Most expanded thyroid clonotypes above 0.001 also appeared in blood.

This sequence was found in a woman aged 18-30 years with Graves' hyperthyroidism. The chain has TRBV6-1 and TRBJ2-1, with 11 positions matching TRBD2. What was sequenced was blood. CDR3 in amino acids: CAARLAGRYEQFF. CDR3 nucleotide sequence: TGTGCCGCCAGACTAGCGGGGAGATATGAGCAGTTCTTC.